This T cell receptor beta chain was recorded in a study of T-cell memory formation after mild COVID-19. Study results and limitations: Researchers report contracting CD4+ clones mostly in CM and EM, with CD8+ clones in EMRA.

Looked up from germline, CDR1 is MDHEN and CDR2 is SYDVKM. This CDR3 has 15 amino acids. J gave up 5 bases and V 8 bases, and 13 bases lay outside the gene matches. This clonotype was found a few times. Antigen: not known. TCR alpha and TCR beta cDNA libraries carrying sample barcodes and UMIs were produced by 5'RACE using constant-segment primers. One entry per CDR3 protein results from TCRdb running MiXCR on the 5' RACE reads. The sample yields more than 300,000 distinct CDR3 sequences, less than 25% seen once. The source of this sequence is a man younger than 30 who had mild COVID-19 (a few samples of this study predate the infection). Cell type and time point are not known. V usage is TRBV28 and J usage is TRBJ1-1, with 8 bases that match TRBD1. Material for sequencing was PBMCs or a T cell subset sorted from them (not recorded which). CDR3 sequence: CASGKTGTGGTEAFF. The CDR3 region has the DNA TGTGCCAGCGGTAAGACCGGGACAGGAGGTACTGAAGCTTTCTTT.